The present TCR beta chain was sequenced within a study of blood T cell repertoires in COVID-19. Germline loops: CDR1 MNHEY, CDR2 SMNVEV (reference sequence). The CDR3 contains 14 residues. V was pared by 5 bases and J by 7 bases, with 18 bases between. Profiled with immunoSEQ multiplex PCR; TCRdb holds only in-frame clones, not every one. The table records about 180,000 clones, about 90% of them present only once. The chain carries TRBV27 and TRBJ2-7; weak D call: TRBD1 (7 bases). The TCR sequence derives from a human donor with acute COVID-19. The donor label of this sample is uncertain. The sequenced sample consisted of PBMCs or T cells enriched from blood (not recorded which). The CDR3 here is CASSPRQGGLEQYF. The CDR3 nucleotides are TGTGCCAGCAGTCCCCGACAGGGAGGTTTAGAGCAGTACTTC.